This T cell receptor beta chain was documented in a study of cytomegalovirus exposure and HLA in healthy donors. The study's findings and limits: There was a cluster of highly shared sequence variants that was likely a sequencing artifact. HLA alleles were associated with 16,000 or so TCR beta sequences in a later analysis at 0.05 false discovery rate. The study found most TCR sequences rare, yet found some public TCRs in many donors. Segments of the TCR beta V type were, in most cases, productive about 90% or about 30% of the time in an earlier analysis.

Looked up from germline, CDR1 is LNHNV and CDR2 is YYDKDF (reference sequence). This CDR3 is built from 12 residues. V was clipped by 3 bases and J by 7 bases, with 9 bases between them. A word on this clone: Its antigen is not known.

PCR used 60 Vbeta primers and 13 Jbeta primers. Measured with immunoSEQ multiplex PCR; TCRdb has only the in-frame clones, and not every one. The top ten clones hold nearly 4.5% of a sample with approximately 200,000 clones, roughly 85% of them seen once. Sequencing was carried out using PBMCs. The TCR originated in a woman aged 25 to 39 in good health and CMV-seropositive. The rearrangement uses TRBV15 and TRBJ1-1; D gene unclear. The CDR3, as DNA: TGTGCCACCAGCAGCGGCAGGCTTGAAGCTTTCTTT. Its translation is CATSSGRLEAFF.